The next 9 T cell receptor beta chains were all read from a single sample in a study of shared clonotypes between healthy human individuals. In the naive CD8 group, cells lacked CD45RO and were positively selected for CCR7, so terminally differentiated effector memory CD45RA+ cells were left out. Sequenced by immunoSEQ multiplex PCR; TCRdb stores in-frame clones only, minus some. The sample has about 1,800,000 clones, roughly 94% seen once. Sequences were obtained from naive CD8+ T cells sorted from blood. These receptors were obtained from a man aged 18 to 35 in good health.

As regards this clone: At the DNA level, this CDR3 is encoded by other sequences in the same sample as well. The rearrangement uses TRBV27 and TRBJ2-7, with 7 bases matching TRBD2. This CDR3 region has 14 residues. The V and J ends lost 2 bases and 4 bases, in that order; junction bases with no gene match: 5. The germline V gene encodes CDR1 MNHEY and CDR2 SMNVEV (reference sequence). In DNA form, the CDR3 reads TGTGCCAGCAGTTTAGTGGGGCGGGGGTACGAGCAGTACTTC. Residues: CASSLVGRGYEQYF.

Note on this clone: Other DNA sequences of this sample code for an identical CDR3. The J gene is TRBJ1-2, the V gene TRBV30, with no clear D. Germline V gene data show CDR1 as GTSNPN and CDR2 as SVGIG (reference sequence). V lost 0 bases and J lost 6, with 11 bases in between. The CDR3 length is 13 residues. The DNA of the CDR3 is TGTGCCTGGAGTGTAAGTGGCGGTGATGGCTACACCTTC. It specifies CAWSVSGGDGYTF.

V usage is TRBV5-6 and J usage is TRBJ2-3; 7 bases match TRBD1. Trimming cost V 5 bases and J 6 bases; bases outside gene matches: 3. CDR3 length: 12 amino acids. The germline V gene has CDR1 SGHDT and CDR2 YYEEEE. CDR3: CASSDRVDTQYF. The CDR3 DNA sequence: TGTGCCAGCAGTGACAGGGTCGATACGCAGTATTTT.

V gene TRBV5-5 combines with J gene TRBJ2-7; D uncertain. This CDR3 has 14 amino acids. Germline values: CDR1 SGHKS, CDR2 YYEKEE (reference sequence). V lost 0 bases to trimming and J lost 2 bases, with 9 bases between them. The CDR3 loop is CASSLASAAYEQYF. In DNA, the CDR3 is TGTGCCAGCAGCTTGGCAAGCGCGGCCTACGAGCAGTACTTC.

Remarks on this clone: Other nucleotide sequences in the sample specify the same CDR3. J is TRBJ2-3 and V is TRBV19; 7 nucleotides line up with TRBD1. The CDR3 has 15 residues. V trimming: 3 bases; J trimming: 1 base; junction bases outside the gene matches: 4. Germline values: CDR1 LNHDA, CDR2 SQIVND (reference sequence). The CDR3 DNA reads as TGTGCCAGTAGTATTACTGGGACAGGCACAGATACGCAGTATTTT. Translating gives CASSITGTGTDTQYF.

The V call is TRBV6-5, the J call TRBJ2-2, with D tentatively TRBD1 (5 bases). V lost 6 bases and J 4 bases, leaving 6 bases between the germline ends. Germline CDR1 MNHEY, CDR2 SVGAGI. This CDR3 region has 12 residues. DNA for the CDR3: TGTGCCAGCAGGGGGCCCACCGGGGAGCTGTTTTTT. This encodes CASRGPTGELFF.

The rearrangement links TRBV6-5 to TRBJ2-7, with 12 bases matching TRBD1. CDR3 length: 15 amino acids. From germline, CDR1 is MNHEY and CDR2 SVGAGI. The V gene end was trimmed by 6 bases and the J gene end by 0 bases; junction bases not matched to a gene: 3. CDR3 in amino acids: CASRGQGADSYEQYF. Here the CDR3 DNA reads TGTGCCAGCAGGGGACAGGGGGCTGACTCCTACGAGCAGTACTTC.

This rearrangement joins TRBV4-1 to TRBJ2-2; D possibly corresponds to TRBD2 (6 bases). Per the germline V gene, CDR1 is MGHRA and CDR2 is YSYEKL. Trimming took off 0 bases at V and 6 bases at J, with 14 bases between the two ends. This CDR3 comprises 16 residues. CDR3 sequence: CASSQDSLGSAGELFF. Written as DNA, the CDR3 is TGCGCCAGCAGCCAAGATTCCCTCGGGAGCGCCGGGGAGCTGTTTTTT.

This clone has just one count. This chain joins TRBV28 and TRBJ1-5, with TRBD1 matching 8 bases. The CDR3 contains 19 residues. V shed 3 bases and J 1 base; nucleotides not matched to a gene: 14. Germline lookup yields CDR1 MDHEN and CDR2 SYDVKM. CDR3 region: CASSLVETGVWGSNQPQHF. CDR3 nucleotides: TGTGCCAGCAGTTTGGTCGAGACAGGGGTGTGGGGGAGCAATCAGCCCCAGCATTTT.